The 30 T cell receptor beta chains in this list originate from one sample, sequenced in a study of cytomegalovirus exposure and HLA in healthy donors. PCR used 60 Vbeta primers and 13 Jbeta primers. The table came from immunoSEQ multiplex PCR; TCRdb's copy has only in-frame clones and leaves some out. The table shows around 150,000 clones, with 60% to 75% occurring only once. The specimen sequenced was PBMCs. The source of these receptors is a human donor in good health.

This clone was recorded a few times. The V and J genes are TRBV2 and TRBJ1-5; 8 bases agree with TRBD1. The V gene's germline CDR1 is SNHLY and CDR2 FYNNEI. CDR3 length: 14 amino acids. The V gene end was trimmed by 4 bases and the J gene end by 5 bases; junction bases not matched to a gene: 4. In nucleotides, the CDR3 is TGTGCCAGCAGTGTAGGACAGGGTGATCAGCCCCAGCATTTT. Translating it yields CASSVGQGDQPQHF.

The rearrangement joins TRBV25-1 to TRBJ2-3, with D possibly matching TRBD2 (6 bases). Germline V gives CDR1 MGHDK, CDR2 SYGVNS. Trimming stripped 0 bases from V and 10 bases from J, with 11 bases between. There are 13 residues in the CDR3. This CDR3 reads CASSEYRDSAQYF. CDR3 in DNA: TGTGCCAGCAGTGAATATCGGGACTCGGCGCAGTATTTT. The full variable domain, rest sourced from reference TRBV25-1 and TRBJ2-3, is EADIYQTPRYLVIGTGKKITLECSQTMGHDKMYWYQQDPGMELHLIHYSYGVNSTEKGDLSSESTVSRIRTEHFPLTLESARPSHTSQYLCASSEYRDSAQYFGPGTRLTVL.

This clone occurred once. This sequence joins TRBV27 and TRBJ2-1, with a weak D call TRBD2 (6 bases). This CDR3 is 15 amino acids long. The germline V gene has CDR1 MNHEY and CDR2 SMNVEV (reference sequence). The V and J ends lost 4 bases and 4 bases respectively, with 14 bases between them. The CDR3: CASSSGLRGYNEQFF. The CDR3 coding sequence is TGTGCCAGCAGTTCGGGACTTCGAGGGTACAATGAGCAGTTCTTC.

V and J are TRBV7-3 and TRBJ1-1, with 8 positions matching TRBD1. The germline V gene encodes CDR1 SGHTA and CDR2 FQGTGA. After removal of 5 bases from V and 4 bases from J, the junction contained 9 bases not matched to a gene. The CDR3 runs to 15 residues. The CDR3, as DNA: TGTGCCAGCAGCGACTCAGGGGGCAGGGGCACTGAAGCTTTCTTT. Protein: CASSDSGGRGTEAFF.

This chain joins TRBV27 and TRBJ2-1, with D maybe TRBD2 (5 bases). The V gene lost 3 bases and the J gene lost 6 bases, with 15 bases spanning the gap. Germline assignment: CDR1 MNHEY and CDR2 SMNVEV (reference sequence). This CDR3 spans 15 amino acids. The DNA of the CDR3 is TGTGCCAGCAGTTTCCGGCTAGTTGAGGGCAATGAGCAGTTCTTC. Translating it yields CASSFRLVEGNEQFF.

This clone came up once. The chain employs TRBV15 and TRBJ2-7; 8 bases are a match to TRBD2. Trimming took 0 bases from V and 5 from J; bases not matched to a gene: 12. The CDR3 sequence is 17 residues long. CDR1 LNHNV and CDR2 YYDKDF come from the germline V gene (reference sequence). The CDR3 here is CATSRDRGGSLNHEQYF. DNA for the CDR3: TGTGCCACCAGCAGAGATCGGGGGGGCAGCCTAAACCACGAGCAGTACTTC.

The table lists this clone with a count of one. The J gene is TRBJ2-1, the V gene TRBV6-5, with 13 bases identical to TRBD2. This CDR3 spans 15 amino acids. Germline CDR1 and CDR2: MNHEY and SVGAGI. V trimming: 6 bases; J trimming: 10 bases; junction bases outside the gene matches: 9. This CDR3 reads CASRPGTSGTLEQFF. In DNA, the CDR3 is TGTGCCAGCAGGCCGGGGACTAGCGGGACCCTAGAGCAGTTCTTC.

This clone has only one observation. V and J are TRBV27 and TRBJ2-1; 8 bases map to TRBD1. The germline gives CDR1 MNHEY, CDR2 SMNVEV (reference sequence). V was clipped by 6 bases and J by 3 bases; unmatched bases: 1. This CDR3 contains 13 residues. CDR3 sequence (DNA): TGTGCCAGCAGCAGGGGGCTCTACAATGAGCAGTTCTTC. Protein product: CASSRGLYNEQFF.

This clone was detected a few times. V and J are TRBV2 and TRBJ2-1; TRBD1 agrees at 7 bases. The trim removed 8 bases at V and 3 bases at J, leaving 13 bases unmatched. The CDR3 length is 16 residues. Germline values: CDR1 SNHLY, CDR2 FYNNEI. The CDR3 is CASRGTGTAYYNEQFF. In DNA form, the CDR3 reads TGTGCCAGCCGAGGCACCGGGACAGCTTACTACAATGAGCAGTTCTTC.

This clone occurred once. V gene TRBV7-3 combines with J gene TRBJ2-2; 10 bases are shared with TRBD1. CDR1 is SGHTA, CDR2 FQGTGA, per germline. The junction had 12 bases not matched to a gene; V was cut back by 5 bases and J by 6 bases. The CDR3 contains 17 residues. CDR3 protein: CASSTPGTGVEAGELFF. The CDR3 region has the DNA TGTGCCAGCAGCACACCCGGGACAGGGGTTGAGGCCGGGGAGCTGTTTTTT.

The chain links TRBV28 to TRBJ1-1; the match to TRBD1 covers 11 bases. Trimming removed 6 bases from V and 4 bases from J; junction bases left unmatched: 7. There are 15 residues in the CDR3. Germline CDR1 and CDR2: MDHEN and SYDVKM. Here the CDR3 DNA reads TGTGCCAGCAGCCACGAGGGGACAGGGGGCACTGAAGCTTTCTTT. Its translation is CASSHEGTGGTEAFF.

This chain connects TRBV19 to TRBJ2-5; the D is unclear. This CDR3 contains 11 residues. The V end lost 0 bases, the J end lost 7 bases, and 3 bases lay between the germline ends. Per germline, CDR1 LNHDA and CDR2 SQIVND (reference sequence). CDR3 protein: CASSIDRTQYF. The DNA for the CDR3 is TGTGCCAGTAGTATAGATAGGACCCAGTACTTC.

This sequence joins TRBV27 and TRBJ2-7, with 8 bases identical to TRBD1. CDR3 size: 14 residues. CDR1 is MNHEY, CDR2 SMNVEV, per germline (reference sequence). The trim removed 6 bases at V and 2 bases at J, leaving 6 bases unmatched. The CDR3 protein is CASSRQGLAYEQYF. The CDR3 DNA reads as TGTGCCAGCAGCCGACAGGGGTTAGCCTACGAGCAGTACTTC.

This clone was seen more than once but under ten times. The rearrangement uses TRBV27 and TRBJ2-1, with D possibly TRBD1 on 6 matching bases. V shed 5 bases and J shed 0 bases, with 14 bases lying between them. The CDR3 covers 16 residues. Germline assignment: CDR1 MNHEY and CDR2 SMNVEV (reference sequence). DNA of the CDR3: TGTGCCAGCAGTAACAGGGAAACGAGCTCCTACAATGAGCAGTTCTTC. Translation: CASSNRETSSYNEQFF.

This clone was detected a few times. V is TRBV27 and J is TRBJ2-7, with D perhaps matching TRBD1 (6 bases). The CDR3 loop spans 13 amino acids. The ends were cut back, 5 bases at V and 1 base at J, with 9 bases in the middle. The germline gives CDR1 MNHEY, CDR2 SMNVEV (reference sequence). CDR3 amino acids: CASSQGPSYEQYF. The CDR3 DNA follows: TGTGCCAGCAGTCAGGGGCCGTCCTACGAGCAGTACTTC.

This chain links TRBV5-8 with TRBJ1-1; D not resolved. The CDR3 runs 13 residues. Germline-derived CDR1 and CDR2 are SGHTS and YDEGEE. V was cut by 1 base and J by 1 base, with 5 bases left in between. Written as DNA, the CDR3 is TGTGCCAGCAGCTTGTTTCAGAACACTGAAGCTTTCTTT. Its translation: CASSLFQNTEAFF.

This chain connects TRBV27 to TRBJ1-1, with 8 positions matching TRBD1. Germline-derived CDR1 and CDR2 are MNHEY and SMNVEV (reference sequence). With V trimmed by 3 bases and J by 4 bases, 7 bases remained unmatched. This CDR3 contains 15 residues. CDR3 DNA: TGTGCCAGCAGTTTTGCAGGGGGCGAGGGCACTGAAGCTTTCTTT. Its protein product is CASSFAGGEGTEAFF.

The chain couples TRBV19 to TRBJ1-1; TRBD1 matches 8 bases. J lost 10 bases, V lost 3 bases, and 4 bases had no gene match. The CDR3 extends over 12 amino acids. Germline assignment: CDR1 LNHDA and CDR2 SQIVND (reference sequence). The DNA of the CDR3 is TGTGCCAGTAGTATCGCACAGGGGGGAGCTTTCTTT. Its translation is CASSIAQGGAFF. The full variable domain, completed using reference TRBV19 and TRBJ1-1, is DGGITQSPKYLFRKEGQNVTLSCEQNLNHDAMYWYRQDPGQGLRLIYYSQIVNDFQKGDIAEGYSVSREKKESFPLTVTSAQKNPTAFYLCASSIAQGGAFFGQGTRLTVV.

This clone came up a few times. The CDR3: CASSTYGGEQYF. The CDR3 region has the DNA TGTGCCAGCAGCACATACGGGGGCGAGCAGTACTTC. V is TRBV7-9 and J is TRBJ2-7; tentatively, D is TRBD2 (6 bases). There are 12 residues in the CDR3. CDR1 and CDR2 (germline): SEHNR, FQNEAQ (reference sequence). The V and J ends lost 5 bases and 6 bases respectively, with 11 bases between them.

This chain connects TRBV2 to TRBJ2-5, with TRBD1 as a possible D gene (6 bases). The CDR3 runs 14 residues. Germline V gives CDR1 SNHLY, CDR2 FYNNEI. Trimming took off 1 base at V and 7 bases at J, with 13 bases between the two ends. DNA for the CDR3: TGTGCCAGCAGTGAAGTCCTGACAGGTGGGACCCAGTACTTC. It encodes CASSEVLTGGTQYF.

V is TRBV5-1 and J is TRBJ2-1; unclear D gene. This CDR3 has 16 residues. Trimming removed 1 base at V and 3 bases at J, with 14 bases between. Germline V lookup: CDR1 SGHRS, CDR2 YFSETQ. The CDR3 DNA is TGCGCCAGCAGCTTGATATCCTCCCCACTCTACAATGAGCAGTTCTTC. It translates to CASSLISSPLYNEQFF.

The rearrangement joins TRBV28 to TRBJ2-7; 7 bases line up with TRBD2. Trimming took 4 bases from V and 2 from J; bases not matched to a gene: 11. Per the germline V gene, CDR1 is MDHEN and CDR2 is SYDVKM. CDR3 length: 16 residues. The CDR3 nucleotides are TGTGCCAGCAGTTCCATATTAAAGGGGACTACCTACGAGCAGTACTTC. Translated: CASSSILKGTTYEQYF. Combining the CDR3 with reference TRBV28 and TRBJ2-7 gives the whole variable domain DVKVTQSSRYLVKRTGEKVFLECVQDMDHENMFWYRQDPGLGLRLIYFSYDVKMKEKGDIPEGYSVSREKKERFSLILESASTNQTSMYLCASSSILKGTTYEQYFGPGTRLTVT.

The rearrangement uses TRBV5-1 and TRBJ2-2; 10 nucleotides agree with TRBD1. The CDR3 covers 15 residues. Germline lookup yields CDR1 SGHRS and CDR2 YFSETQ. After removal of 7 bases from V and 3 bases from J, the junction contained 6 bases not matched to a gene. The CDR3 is CASRAGTGDTGELFF. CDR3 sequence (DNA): TGCGCCAGCCGAGCCGGGACAGGGGACACCGGGGAGCTGTTTTTT.

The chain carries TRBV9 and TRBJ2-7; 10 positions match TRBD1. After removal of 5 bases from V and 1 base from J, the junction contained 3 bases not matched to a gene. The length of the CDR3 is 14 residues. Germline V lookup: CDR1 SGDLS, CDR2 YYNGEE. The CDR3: CASSGDRGSYEQYF. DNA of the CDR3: TGTGCCAGCAGTGGGGACAGGGGTTCCTACGAGCAGTACTTC. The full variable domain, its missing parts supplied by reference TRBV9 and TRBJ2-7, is DSGVTQTPKHLITATGQRVTLRCSPRSGDLSVYWYQQSLDQGLQFLIQYYNGEERAKGNILERFSAQQFPDLHSELNLSSLELGDSALYFCASSGDRGSYEQYFGPGTRLTVT.

In DNA form, the CDR3 reads TGTGCCAGCAGCACTACGGGGGGACCGCACTATGGCTACACCTTC. Its translation: CASSTTGGPHYGYTF. The rearrangement joins TRBV28 to TRBJ1-2; TRBD1 might be the D (5 bases). V gave up 6 bases and J gave up 3 bases, with 17 bases separating them. CDR1 and CDR2 from the germline V gene are MDHEN and SYDVKM. This CDR3 region has 15 residues.

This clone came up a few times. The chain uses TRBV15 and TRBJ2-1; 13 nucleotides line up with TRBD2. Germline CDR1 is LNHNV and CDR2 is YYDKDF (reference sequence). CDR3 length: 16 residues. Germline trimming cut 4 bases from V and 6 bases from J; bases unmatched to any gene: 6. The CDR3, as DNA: TGTGCCACCAGCATCTCCGGGACTAGCGGGATCAATGAGCAGTTCTTC. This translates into CATSISGTSGINEQFF. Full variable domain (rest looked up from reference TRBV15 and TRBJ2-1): DAMVIQNPRYQVTQFGKPVTLSCSQTLNHNVMYWYQQKSSQAPKLLFHYYDKDFNNEADTPDNFQSRRPNTSFCFLDIRSPGLGDTAMYLCATSISGTSGINEQFFGPGTRLTVL.

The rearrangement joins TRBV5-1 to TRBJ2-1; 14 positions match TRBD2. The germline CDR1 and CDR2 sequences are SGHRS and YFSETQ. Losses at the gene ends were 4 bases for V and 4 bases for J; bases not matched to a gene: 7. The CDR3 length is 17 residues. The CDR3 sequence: CASSRGTSGGGYNEQFF. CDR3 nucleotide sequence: TGCGCCAGCAGCAGGGGGACTAGCGGGGGAGGGTACAATGAGCAGTTCTTC.

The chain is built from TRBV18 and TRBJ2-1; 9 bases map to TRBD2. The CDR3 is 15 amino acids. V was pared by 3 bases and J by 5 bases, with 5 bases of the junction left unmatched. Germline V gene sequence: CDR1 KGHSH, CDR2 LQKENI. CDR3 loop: CASSPRGGPNNEQFF. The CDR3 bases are TGTGCCAGCTCACCGCGGGGGGGGCCAAACAATGAGCAGTTCTTC.

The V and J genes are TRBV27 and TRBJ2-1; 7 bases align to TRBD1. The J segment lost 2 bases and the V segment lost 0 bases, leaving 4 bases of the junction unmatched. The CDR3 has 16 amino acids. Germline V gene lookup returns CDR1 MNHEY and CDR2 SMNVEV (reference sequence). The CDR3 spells CASSLSTGLAYNEQFF. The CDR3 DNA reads TGTGCCAGCAGTTTATCGACAGGGTTGGCCTACAATGAGCAGTTCTTC.

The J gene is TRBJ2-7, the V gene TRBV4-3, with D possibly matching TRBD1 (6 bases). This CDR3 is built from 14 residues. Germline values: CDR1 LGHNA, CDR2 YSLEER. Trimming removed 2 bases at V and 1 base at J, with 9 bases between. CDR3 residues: CASSQQGSSYEQYF. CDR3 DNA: TGCGCCAGCAGCCAACAGGGGTCTTCCTACGAGCAGTACTTC.